This T cell receptor beta chain originates from a study of sequential checkpoint blockade in melanoma. The repertoire was sequenced with immunoSEQ multiplex PCR; TCRdb's copy has only in-frame clones and lacks some. The profile shows 25,000 to 35,000 clones, 86% of them singletons. V was pared by 8 bases and J by 3 bases, with 6 bases of the junction left unmatched. The CDR3 consists of 13 residues. Germline CDR1 reads ENHRY; CDR2 reads SYGVKD. Stated treatment: randomized to nivolumab then ipilimumab (arm A) or the reverse (arm B). PBMC sorting kept live CD3+CD8+ cells without CD19 or CD56. The chain combines TRBV10-3 with TRBJ2-7; 8 bases are a match to TRBD1. The sample consisted of CD8+ T cells sorted from blood (inferred from file names), taken from a patient given nivolumab and ipilimumab in sequence. The receptor was derived from a human donor with melanoma. CDR3 sequence (DNA): TGTGCCATCGCGCGGGACAGGAACTACGAGCAGTACTTC. The encoded protein is CAIARDRNYEQYF.